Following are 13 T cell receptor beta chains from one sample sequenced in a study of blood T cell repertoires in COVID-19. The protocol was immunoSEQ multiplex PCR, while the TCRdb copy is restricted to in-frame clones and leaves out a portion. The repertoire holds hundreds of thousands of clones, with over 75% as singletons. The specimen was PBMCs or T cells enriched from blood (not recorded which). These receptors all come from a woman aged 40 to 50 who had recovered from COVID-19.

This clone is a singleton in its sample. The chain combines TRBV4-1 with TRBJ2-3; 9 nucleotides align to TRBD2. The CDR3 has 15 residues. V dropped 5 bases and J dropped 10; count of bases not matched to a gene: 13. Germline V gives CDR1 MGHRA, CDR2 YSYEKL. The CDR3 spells CASSNSGGGVRAQYF. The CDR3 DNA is TGCGCCAGCAGCAATAGCGGGGGAGGGGTCAGAGCGCAGTATTTT.

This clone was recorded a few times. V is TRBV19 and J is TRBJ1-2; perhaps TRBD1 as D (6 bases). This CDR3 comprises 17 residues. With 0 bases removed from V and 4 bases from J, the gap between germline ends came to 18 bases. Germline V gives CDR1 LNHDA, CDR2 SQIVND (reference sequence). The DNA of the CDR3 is TGTGCCAGTAGTATAGACGGTCCCGAGGGGGTGCGCTATGGCTACACCTTC. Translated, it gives CASSIDGPEGVRYGYTF.

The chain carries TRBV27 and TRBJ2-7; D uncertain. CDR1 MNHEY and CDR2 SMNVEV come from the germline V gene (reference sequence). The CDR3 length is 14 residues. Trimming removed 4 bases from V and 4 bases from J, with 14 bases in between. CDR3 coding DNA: TGTGCCAGCAGTTATCTTGAGGCCCCTTACGAGCAGTACTTC. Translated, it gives CASSYLEAPYEQYF.

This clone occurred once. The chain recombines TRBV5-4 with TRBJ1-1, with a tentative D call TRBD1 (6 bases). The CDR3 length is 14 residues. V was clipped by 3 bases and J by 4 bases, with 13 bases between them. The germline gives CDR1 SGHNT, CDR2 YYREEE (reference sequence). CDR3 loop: CASSSWDTITEAFF. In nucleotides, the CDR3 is TGTGCCAGCAGCTCATGGGACACTATCACTGAAGCTTTCTTT.

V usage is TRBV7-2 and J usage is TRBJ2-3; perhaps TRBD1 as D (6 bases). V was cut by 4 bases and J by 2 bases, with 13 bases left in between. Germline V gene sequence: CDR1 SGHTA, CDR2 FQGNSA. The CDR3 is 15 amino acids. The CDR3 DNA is TGTGCCAGCAGCTGGGGGCAGACTATCACAGATACGCAGTATTTT. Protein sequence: CASSWGQTITDTQYF.

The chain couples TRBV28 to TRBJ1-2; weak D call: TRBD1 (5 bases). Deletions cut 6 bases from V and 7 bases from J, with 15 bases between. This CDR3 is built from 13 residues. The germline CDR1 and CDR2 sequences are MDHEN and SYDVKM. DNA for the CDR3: TGTGCCAGCAGCTCCGGTGGGGGACTTGGCTACACCTTC. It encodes CASSSGGGLGYTF.

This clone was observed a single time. DNA for the CDR3: TGTGCCAGCACCCCGCAAGGTGGGCGACTAGCGGGAGGGTTCGAGCAGTACTTC. Its protein product is CASTPQGGRLAGGFEQYF. The chain couples TRBV7-8 to TRBJ2-7, with 14 bases matching TRBD2. The CDR3 is 18 residues long. V shed 7 bases and J 6 bases; nucleotides not matched to a gene: 17. The germline V gene has CDR1 SGHVS and CDR2 FQNEAQ. Together with reference TRBV7-8 and TRBJ2-7, the CDR3 gives the full variable domain: GAGVSQSPRYKVAKRGQDVALRCDPISGHVSLFWYQQALGQGPEFLTYFQNEAQLDKSGLPSDRFFAERPEGSVSTLKIQRTQQEDSAVYLCASTPQGGRLAGGFEQYFGPGTRLTVT.

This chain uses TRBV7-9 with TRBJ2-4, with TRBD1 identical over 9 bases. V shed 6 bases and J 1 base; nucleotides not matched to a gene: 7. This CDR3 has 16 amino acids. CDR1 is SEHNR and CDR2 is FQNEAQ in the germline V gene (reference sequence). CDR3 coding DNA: TGTGCCAGCAGGTCAACCGGGACAGGGGCCAAAAACATTCAGTACTTC. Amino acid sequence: CASRSTGTGAKNIQYF.

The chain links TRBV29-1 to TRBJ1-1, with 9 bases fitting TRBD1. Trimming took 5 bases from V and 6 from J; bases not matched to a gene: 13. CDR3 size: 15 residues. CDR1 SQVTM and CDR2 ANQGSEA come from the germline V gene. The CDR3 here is CSVWGRGTGPAEAFF. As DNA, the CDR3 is TGCAGCGTTTGGGGCCGGGGGACAGGGCCGGCTGAAGCTTTCTTT.

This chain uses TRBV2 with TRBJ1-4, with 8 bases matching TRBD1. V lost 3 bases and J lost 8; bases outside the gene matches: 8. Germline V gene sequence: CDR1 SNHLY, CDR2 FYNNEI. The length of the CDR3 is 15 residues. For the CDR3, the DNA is TGTGCCAGCAGTGACCTCAGGGGGCTCGGGGAAAAACTGTTTTTT. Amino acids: CASSDLRGLGEKLFF.

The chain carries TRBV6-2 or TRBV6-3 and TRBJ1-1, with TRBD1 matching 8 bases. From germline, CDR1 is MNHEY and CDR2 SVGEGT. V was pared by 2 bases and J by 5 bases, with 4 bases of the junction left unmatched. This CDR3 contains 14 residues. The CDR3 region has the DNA TGTGCCAGCAGTTACCAGGGGGCGAGTACTGAAGCTTTCTTT. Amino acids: CASSYQGASTEAFF.

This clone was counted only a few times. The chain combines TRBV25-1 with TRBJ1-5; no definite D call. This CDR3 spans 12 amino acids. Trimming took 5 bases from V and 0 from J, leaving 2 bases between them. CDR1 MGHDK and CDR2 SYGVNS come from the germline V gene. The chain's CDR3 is CASSYSNQPQHF. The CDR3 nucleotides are TGTGCCAGCAGTTATAGCAATCAGCCCCAGCATTTT. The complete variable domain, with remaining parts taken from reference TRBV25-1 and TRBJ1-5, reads EADIYQTPRYLVIGTGKKITLECSQTMGHDKMYWYQQDPGMELHLIHYSYGVNSTEKGDLSSESTVSRIRTEHFPLTLESARPSHTSQYLCASSYSNQPQHFGDGTRLSIL.

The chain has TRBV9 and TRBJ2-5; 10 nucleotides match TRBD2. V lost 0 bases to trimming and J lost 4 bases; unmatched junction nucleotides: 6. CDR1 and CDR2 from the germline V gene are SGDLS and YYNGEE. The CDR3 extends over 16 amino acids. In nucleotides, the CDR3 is TGTGCCAGCAGCGTAGGCCTAGCGGGGGAGGGAGAGACCCAGTACTTC. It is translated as CASSVGLAGEGETQYF.